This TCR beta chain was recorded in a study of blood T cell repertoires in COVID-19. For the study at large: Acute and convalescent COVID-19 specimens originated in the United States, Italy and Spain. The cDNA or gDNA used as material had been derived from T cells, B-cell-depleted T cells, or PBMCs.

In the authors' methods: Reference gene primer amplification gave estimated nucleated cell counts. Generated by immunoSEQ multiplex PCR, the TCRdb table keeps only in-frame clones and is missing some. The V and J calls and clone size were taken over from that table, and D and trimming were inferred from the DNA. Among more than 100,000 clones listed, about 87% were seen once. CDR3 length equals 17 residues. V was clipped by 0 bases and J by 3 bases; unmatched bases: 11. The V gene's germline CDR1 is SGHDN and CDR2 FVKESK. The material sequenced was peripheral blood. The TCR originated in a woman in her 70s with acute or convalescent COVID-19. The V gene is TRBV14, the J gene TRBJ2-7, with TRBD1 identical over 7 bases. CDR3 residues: CASSQERRDRFFYEQYF. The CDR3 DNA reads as TGTGCCAGCAGCCAAGAAAGAAGGGACAGATTTTTCTACGAGCAGTACTTC. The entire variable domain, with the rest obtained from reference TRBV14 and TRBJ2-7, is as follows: EAGVTQFPSHSVIEKGQTVTLRCDPISGHDNLYWYRRVMGKEIKFLLHFVKESKQDESGMPNNRFLAERTGGTYSTLKVQPAELEDSGVYFCASSQERRDRFFYEQYFGPGTRLTVT.